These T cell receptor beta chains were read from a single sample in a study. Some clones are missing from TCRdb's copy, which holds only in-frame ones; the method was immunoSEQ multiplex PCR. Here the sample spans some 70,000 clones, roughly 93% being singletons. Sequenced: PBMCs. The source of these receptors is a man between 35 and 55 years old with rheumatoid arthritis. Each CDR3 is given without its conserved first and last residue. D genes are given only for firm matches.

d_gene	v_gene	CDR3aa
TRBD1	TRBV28	ASSRTGDYGYT
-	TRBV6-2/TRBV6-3	ASSRQETQY
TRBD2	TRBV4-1	ASSPGLAGVGELF
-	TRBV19	ASKMRGLAGNTIY
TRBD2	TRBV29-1	SVEGLAYNEQF
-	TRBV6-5	ASSKSDSNQPQH
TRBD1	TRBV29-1	SVGGQGNGYT
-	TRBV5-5	ASSSTPGSGNTIY
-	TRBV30	AWSTDSNQPQH
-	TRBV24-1	ATSDPDPRTYNEQF
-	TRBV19	ASTGAPRQPQH
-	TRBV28	ASSFSNLANEQF
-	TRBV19	ASSRTYETAF
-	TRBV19	ASSIDHGRVQPQH
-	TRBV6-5	ASRRPGGNEQF
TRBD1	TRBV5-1	ASSRDRVNTEAF
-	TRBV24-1	ATSDIRDGYEQY
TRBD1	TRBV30	AWTRDRGNTEAF
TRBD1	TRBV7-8	ASSVQGTVTEAF
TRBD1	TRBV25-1	ASSLRQGMRYEQY
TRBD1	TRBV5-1	ASSRRDRAYEQY
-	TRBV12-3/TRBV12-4	ASRAGVQPQH
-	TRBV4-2	ASSQDRQGGYEQY
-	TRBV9	ASSVGTGGSPLH
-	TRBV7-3	ASSPGGQFQETQY
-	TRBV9	ASSVDPGSYNEQF
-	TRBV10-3	AIGGTPFSYEQY
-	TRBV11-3	ASSLGQNYEQY
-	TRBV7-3	ASSQFDEDTQY
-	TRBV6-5	ASTRGQPQH
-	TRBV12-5	ASGLVNSEQF
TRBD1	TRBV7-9	ASSFPGTGGETQY
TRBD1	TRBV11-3	ASSLGQGDTGELF
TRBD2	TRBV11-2	ASSLGLAGGHEQF
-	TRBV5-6	ASSPGLDYQPQH
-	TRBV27	ASSPSPGNTIY
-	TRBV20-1	SASGSPPAGELF
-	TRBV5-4	ASSLGENTEAF
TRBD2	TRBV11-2	ASRDSSGSLADTQY
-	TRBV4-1	ASSQDPGGGYEQY
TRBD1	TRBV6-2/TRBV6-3	ASSLQGALDIQY
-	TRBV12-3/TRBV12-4	ASSPGVNTEAF
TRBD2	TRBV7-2	ASSLSGGWNEQF
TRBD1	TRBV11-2	ASSAYLGTGGAPQY
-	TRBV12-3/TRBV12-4	ASSLGLNTEAF